This paragraph covers one T cell receptor beta chain sequence. The antigen is unknown. The CDR3 contains 14 residues. Trimming cost V 5 bases and J 3 bases; bases outside gene matches: 4. From germline, CDR1 is MDHEN and CDR2 SYDVKM. The source of the sample is a study of T-cell reconstitution after alpha-beta-depleted transplantation in children. Study-wide results and limits: Expanded graft clones, several hundred of them, were reportedly the source of alpha-beta T cells about two months after transplant.

Using unique molecular identifiers, the investigators prepared the TCRbeta library. Each CDR3 protein gets one entry after TCRdb re-called the PCR reads with MiXCR. The table records 450,000 to 600,000 distinct CDR3 sequences, 10% to 15% of them present only once. This chain connects TRBV28 to TRBJ1-1; 9 bases map to TRBD1. Source: PBMCs, mostly from graft donor cells, taken 360 days after TCRalphabeta/CD19-depleted stem cell transplant. The sequence came from a male patient younger than 18 who had a stem cell transplant for acute myeloid leukemia, so the T cells may come from the graft donor. The CDR3 DNA reads as TGTGCCAGCAGTCGGACAGGGGCCTACACTGAAGCTTTCTTT. This codes for CASSRTGAYTEAFF.